These 6 T cell receptor beta chains share one sample of origin, sequenced in a study of T cell responses to AZD1222 COVID-19 vaccine. The repertoire was sequenced with immunoSEQ multiplex PCR; TCRdb's copy has only in-frame clones and lacks some. In the table there are about 110,000 clones, approximately 94% of which are singletons. The sequencing used peripheral blood, collected 28 days after the second AZD1222 dose. These receptor sequences come from an adult who received the AZD1222 COVID-19 vaccine.

The chain combines TRBV10-3 with TRBJ2-5; 10 nucleotides agree with TRBD2. Looked up from germline, CDR1 is ENHRY and CDR2 is SYGVKD. V was pared by 11 bases and J by 1 base, with 10 bases of the junction left unmatched. This CDR3 has 15 amino acids. CDR3 amino acids: CAANPSGGIQETQYF. CDR3 in DNA: TGTGCCGCTAACCCTAGCGGGGGAATCCAAGAGACCCAGTACTTC.

The V and J genes are TRBV20-1 and TRBJ1-1; 7 bases are a match to TRBD1. With V trimmed by 1 base and J by 11 bases, 4 bases remained unmatched. The germline V gene encodes CDR1 DFQATT and CDR2 SNEGSKA (reference sequence). The CDR3 sequence is 11 residues long. The DNA for the CDR3 is TGCAGTGCTAGAGGGGACAGAAGGGCTTTCTTT. Its translation is CSARGDRRAFF.

This chain uses TRBV30 with TRBJ2-5, with 7 bases identical to TRBD1. Germline CDR1 GTSNPN, CDR2 SVGIG (reference sequence). The ends lost 8 bases at V and 5 bases at J; junction bases unmatched: 11. The CDR3 length is 13 residues. As DNA, the CDR3 is TGTGCCCATAACAGGGGCGCGAAGGAGACCCAGTACTTC. Translating gives CAHNRGAKETQYF.

The rearrangement links TRBV30 to TRBJ1-4; the D gene is possibly TRBD1 (6 bases). The CDR3 covers 14 residues. Germline lookup yields CDR1 GTSNPN and CDR2 SVGIG (reference sequence). The ends were cut back, 6 bases at V and 7 bases at J, with 18 bases in the middle. The CDR3, as DNA: TGTGCCTGCGACTTATCGCCCAGGGGTGAAAAACTGTTTTTT. Translated, it gives CACDLSPRGEKLFF. Based on the CDR3 plus reference TRBV30 and TRBJ1-4, the full variable domain is SQTIHQWPATLVQPVGSPLSLECTVEGTSNPNLYWYRQAAGRGLQLLFYSVGIGQISSEVPQNLSASRPQDRQFILSSKKLLLSDSGFYLCACDLSPRGEKLFFGSGTQLSVL.

This chain joins TRBV19 and TRBJ2-1; D could derive from TRBD1 or TRBD2 (5 bases each). CDR3 size: 15 residues. In germline, CDR1 is LNHDA, CDR2 SQIVND (reference sequence). Trimming left V 1 base short and J 4 bases short, with 11 bases between. The CDR3 loop reads CASSIVSGPYNEQFF. DNA for the CDR3: TGTGCCAGTAGTATAGTGTCGGGACCATACAATGAGCAGTTCTTC.

The chain is built from TRBV28 and TRBJ1-1; D not certain. Looked up from germline, CDR1 is MDHEN and CDR2 is SYDVKM. The V gene lost 6 bases and the J gene lost 0 bases, with 11 bases spanning the gap. The CDR3 totals 14 residues. The DNA for the CDR3 is TGTGCCAGCAGGAGGTTGTTTGTGAACACTGAAGCTTTCTTT. It codes for CASRRLFVNTEAFF.